This TCR beta chain was captured in a study of vaccination effects on CD4 cells after COVID-19 (dated by TCRdb to the early 2020s). For context, the study as a whole: Two doses of either the BNT162b2 or the mRNA-1273 mRNA SARS-CoV-2 vaccine were administered to participants. Altogether, roughly 10 COVID-19 convalescent patients and a few SARS-CoV-2-naive healthy vaccine recipients made up the full study. SARS-CoV-2 spike-specific CD4+ TCR repertoires from before and after mRNA vaccination were compared in COVID-19 convalescent patients and in infection-naive vaccine recipients. Pre-vaccine samples were drawn from two convalescent patients 16 days and one week before the first dose, at 142 and 148 days after COVID-19 diagnosis. In the study, cultures from other donors were sequenced using the Oncomine TCR Beta short-read assay on an Illumina iSeq 100. The research as a whole found: In convalescent patients, the post-vaccine spike-reactive repertoire consisted mainly of new vaccine-induced clones, largely distinct from infection-induced clones. Both infection-induced and vaccine-induced clones contracted markedly at late post-vaccination timepoints, which is consistent with waning T cell responses. The study was limited by a small number of convalescent patients and lacked early post-infection timepoints.

Note on this clone: The target of this receptor is not known. No qualities accompany the bases; no much larger clone lies one base away.

The CDR3 goes from the cysteine to the phenylalanine over 13 residues. The read is trimmed to its CDR3 DNA, 39 bases read in frame from base 1. V and J are trimmed by 7 bases and 11 bases, and the gene matches miss 8 bases of the junction. To identify antigen-specific CD4+ T cell clonotypes by their expansion, the ViraFEST assay first stimulated PBMC with viral peptide pools and then applied TCR sequencing. After 10 days of culture, CD4+ T cells were isolated with the EasySep CD4+ T cell isolation kit. Convalescent patients had PCR-confirmed SARS-CoV-2 infection between March and December 2020, before Alpha, Beta and Delta variants emerged in the United States. Each well held fewer than 2.5 million PBMC cultured in IMDM containing approximately 5% human AB serum, roughly 9.9 IU/ml IL-2 and gentamicin, along with around 11 ug/ml peptides. Half of the culture medium was replaced with fresh IL-2-containing medium on days 3 and 7. Unless otherwise noted, each peptide stimulation condition was cultured in triplicate wells. Using Ficoll-Paque Plus gradient centrifugation, PBMC were separated from whole blood and then either used fresh or cryopreserved at -140C. The spike proteins of SARS-CoV-2 and of the common cold coronaviruses HCoV-NL63, HCoV-OC43 and HCoV-229E were spanned by overlapping peptide pools. Genomic DNA was extracted from cultured CD4+ T cells with the QIAamp micro DNA kit.

Receptors were amplified or captured by the immunoSEQ multiplex PCR assay. DNA from the cultured and isolated CD4+ T cells underwent TCR beta CDR3 sequencing. Per the original workflow: Non-productive TCR sequences were removed, reads were trimmed to the CDR3 region, and CDR3s of at least 7 amino acids were retained. Antigen-specific clonotypes were identified using the MANAFEST web app by comparison of expansion in peptide wells against reference cultures. For clones to be considered positive, expansion at FDR<0.05 versus reference and all other wells, an odds ratio above 5, and a frequency above 0.1% in two replicate wells were required. Clonotypes significantly expanded in SARS-CoV-2 spike wells and in at least one common cold coronavirus spike condition were defined as cross-reactive. Using the stringdist R package, CDR3 similarity was measured by Levenshtein distance, and unrooted trees were constructed with ape in R 3.6.1. TCRdb took this table from immuneACCESS and kept in-frame rearrangements with V and J called. Such tables lack part of the clones; where checked against another copy, unresolved V genes explain under half of the gap, and the rest is unexplained. The V and J calls and clone size are taken from that table; D and trimming were inferred from the DNA. This sample comprises about 27,000 clones, 77% of them detected only once. Around 21% of the sample lies in the top ten.

The sequence came from a human donor who had a prior SARS-CoV-2 infection. The chain was built from TRBV12-3 or TRBV12-4 and TRBJ1-1, with TRBD1 identical over 12 junction bases. Sequencing used CD4+ T cells from PBMCs cultured with HCoV-NL63 spike peptides, obtained before COVID-19 vaccination. What this sample's cell subset or site label stands for: HCoV-NL63 spike overlapping peptide pool stimulation. The CDR3 protein sequence reads: CASTGTGGREAFF. The DNA sequence follows: TGTGCCAGCACCGGGACAGGGGGCCGTGAGGCTTTCTTT.